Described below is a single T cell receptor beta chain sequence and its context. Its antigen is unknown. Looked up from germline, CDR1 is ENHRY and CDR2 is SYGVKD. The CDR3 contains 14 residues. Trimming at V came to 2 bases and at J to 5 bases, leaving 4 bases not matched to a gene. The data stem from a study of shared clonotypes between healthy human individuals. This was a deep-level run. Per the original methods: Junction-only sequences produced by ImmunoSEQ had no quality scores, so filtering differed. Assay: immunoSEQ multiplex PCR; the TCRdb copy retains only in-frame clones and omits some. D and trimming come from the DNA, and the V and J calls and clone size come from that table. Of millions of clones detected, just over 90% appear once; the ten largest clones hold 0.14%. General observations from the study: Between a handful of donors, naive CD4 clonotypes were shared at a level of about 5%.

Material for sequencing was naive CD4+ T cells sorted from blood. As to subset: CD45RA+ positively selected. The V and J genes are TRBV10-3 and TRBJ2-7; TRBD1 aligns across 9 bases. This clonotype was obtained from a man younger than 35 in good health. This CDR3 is CAISEGTGSDEQYF. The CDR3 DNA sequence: TGTGCCATCAGTGAGGGGACAGGGTCCGACGAGCAGTACTTC.